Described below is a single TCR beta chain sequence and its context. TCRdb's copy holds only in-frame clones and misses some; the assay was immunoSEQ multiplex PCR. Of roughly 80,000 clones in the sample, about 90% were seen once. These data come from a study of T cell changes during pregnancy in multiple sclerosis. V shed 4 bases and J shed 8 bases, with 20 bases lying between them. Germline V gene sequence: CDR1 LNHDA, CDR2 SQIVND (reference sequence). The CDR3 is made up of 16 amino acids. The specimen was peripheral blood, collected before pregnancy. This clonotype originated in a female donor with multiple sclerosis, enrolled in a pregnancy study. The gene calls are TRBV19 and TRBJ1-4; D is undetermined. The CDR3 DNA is TGTGCCAGTAGTACCCTCTCGGGGAGTCTGCGGGAAAAACTGTTTTTT. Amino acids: CASSTLSGSLREKLFF.